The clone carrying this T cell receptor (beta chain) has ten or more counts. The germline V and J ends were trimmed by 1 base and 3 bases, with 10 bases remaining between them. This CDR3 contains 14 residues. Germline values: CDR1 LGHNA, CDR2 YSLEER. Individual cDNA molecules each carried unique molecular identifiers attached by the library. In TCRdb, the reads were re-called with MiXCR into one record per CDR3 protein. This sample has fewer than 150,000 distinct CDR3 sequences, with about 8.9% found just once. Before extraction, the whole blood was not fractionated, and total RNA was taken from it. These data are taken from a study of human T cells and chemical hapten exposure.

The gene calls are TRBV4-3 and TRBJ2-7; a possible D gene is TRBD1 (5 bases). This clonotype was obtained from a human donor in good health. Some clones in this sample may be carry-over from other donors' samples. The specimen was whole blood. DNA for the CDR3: TGCGCCAGCAGCCAAGCGATAGGGGACTACGAGCAGTACTTC. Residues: CASSQAIGDYEQYF.